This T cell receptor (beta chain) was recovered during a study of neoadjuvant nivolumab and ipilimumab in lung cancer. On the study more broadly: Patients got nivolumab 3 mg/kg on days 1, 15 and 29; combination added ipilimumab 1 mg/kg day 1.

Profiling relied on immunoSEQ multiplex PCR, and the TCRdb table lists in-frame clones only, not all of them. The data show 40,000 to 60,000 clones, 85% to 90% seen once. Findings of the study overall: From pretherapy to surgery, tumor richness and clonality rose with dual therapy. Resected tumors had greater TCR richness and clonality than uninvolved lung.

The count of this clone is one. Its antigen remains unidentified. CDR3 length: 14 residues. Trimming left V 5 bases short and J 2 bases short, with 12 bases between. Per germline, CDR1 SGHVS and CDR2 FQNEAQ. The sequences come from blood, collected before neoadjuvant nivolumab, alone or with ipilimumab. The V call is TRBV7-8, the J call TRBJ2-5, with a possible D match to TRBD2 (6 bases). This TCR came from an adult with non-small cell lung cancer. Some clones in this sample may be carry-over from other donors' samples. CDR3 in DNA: TGTGCCAGCAGCCTAGGGACTTCTCAAGAGACCCAGTACTTC. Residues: CASSLGTSQETQYF.